This T cell receptor beta chain stems from a study of blood T cell repertoires in COVID-19. About the research overall: Samples taken during acute and convalescent COVID-19 were collected in the United States, Italy and Spain. Sources were T cells, B-cell-depleted T cells, or PBMCs; the material itself was cDNA or gDNA.

In the original analysis: Reference gene primers were amplified, and this amplification served to estimate nucleated cell counts. Sequencing used immunoSEQ multiplex PCR; TCRdb keeps in-frame clones, though not all of them. The DNA gave D and trimming, while V, J and clone size come from that table. Among roughly 140,000 clones, about 84% were seen once, and the ten largest hold 10% to 15%. Germline CDR1 and CDR2: MDHEN and SYDVKM. The V and J ends lost 3 bases and 5 bases respectively, with 13 bases between them. The CDR3 consists of 15 residues. This receptor was obtained from a man aged 55-75 years with active or convalescent COVID-19. The material sequenced was peripheral blood. The chain has TRBV28 and TRBJ1-4, with D possibly being TRBD1 (5 bases). The CDR3 DNA follows: TGTGCCAGCAGTTTCGCCGGGGGAGGGAATGAAAAACTGTTTTTT. Translating it yields CASSFAGGGNEKLFF.